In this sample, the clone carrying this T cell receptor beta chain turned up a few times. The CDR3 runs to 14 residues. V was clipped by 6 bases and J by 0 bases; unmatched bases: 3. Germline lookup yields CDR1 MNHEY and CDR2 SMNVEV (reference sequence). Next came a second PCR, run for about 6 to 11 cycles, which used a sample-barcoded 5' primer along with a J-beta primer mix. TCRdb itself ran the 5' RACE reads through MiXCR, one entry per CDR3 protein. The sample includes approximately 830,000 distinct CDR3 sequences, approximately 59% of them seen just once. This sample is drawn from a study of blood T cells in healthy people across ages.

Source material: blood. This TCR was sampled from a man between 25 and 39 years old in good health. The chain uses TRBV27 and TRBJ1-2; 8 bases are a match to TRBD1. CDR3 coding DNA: TGTGCCAGCAGACAGGGGGGGGCTAACTATGGCTACACCTTC. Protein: CASRQGGANYGYTF.